Below are 30 T cell receptor beta chains sequenced from a single sample in a study of metastatic and nonmetastatic thyroid tumors. With MiXCR, TCRdb called clones anew from the PCR reads. Of roughly 90,000 clones in the sample, 14% to 15% were seen once. No treatment had been given to any patient before thyroid surgery. Sequenced: blood. The receptors shown here come from a female donor with papillary thyroid cancer or a benign thyroid nodule (not recorded which). Some clones in this sample may be carry-over from other donors' samples.

There are many counts of this clone. A read error may produce the germline difference seen at one junction end. The chain recombines TRBV20-1 with TRBJ1-1; D is undetermined. The germline gives CDR1 DFQATT, CDR2 SNEGSKA (reference sequence). The CDR3 loop spans 13 amino acids. The CDR3 coding sequence is TGCAGTGCTAGCGGCGGGGTGAAGACTGAAGCTTTCTTT. This codes for CSASGGVKTEAFF.

This clone was observed many times. The V and J genes are TRBV19 and TRBJ2-3; D remains unclear. CDR1 and CDR2 from the germline V gene are LNHDA and SQIVND (reference sequence). Trimming removed 3 bases at V and 6 bases at J, with 4 bases between. CDR3 length: 11 residues. CDR3 bases: TGTGCCAGTAGTATGGGGGATACGCAGTATTTT. This sequence encodes CASSMGDTQYF.

Details on this clone: A much more abundant neighbour one base away suggests this may be a read error. The rearrangement uses TRBV5-4 and TRBJ2-7; tentative D call: TRBD1 (6 bases). The ends were cut back, 7 bases at V and 5 bases at J, with 16 bases in the middle. The length of the CDR3 is 13 residues. Germline V CDR1 and CDR2: SGHNT, YYREEE (reference sequence). This CDR3 reads CASFKQGSHEQYF. The CDR3 DNA reads as TGTGCCAGCTTCAAACAGGGTTCCCACGAGCAGTACTTC. Looking up the rest from reference TRBV5-4 and TRBJ2-7 gives the full variable domain: ETGVTQSPTHLIKTRGQQVTLRCSSQSGHNTVSWYQQALGQGPQFIFQYYREEENGRGNFPPRFSGLQFPNYSSELNVNALELDDSALYLCASFKQGSHEQYFGPGTRLTVT.

This clone was counted a few times. A read error may explain this, as a much larger clone is one base away. The sample holds other DNA sequences that translate to the same CDR3. This chain uses TRBV29-1 with TRBJ1-1; D is unresolved. Germline-derived CDR1 and CDR2 are SQVTM and ANQGSEA. Trimming took 7 bases from V and 0 from J, leaving 21 bases between them. The CDR3 totals 16 residues. The CDR3 coding sequence is TGCAGCGGCCGAATGCTACGCGAACAGATGAACACTGAAGCTTTCTTT. It encodes CSGRMLREQMNTEAFF.

This clone has a count of ten or more. Since a much larger clone is just one base distant, this may be a read error. J is TRBJ2-3 and V is TRBV5-5; D is unclear. The V and J ends lost 0 bases and 4 bases respectively, with 3 bases between them. Germline loops: CDR1 SGHKS, CDR2 YYEKEE (reference sequence). The CDR3 totals 12 residues. CDR3 sequence: CASSLGADTQYF. In DNA, the CDR3 is TGTGCCAGCAGCTTGGGGGCAGATACGCAGTATTTT.

Ten or more counts support this clone. This chain uses TRBV6-2 or TRBV6-3 with TRBJ2-2; perhaps TRBD1 as D (6 bases). Germline CDR1 and CDR2: MNHEY and SVGEGT. The CDR3 spans 17 residues. The germline V and J ends were trimmed by 10 bases and 4 bases, with 25 bases remaining between them. For the CDR3, the DNA is TGTGCCACCTTAGCTGTGACAGGCCTTCGGGGCACCGGGGAGCTGTTTTTT. Its protein product is CATLAVTGLRGTGELFF.

The sample holds many counts of this clone. The V call is TRBV27, the J call TRBJ1-1, with TRBD1 matching over 8 bases. The CDR3 is 14 residues long. V gave up 5 bases and J gave up 4 bases; unmatched junction bases: 6. Per germline, CDR1 MNHEY and CDR2 SMNVEV (reference sequence). The CDR3 loop reads CASSLTGVRTEAFF. In DNA form, the CDR3 reads TGTGCCAGCAGTCTGACAGGGGTTCGCACTGAAGCTTTCTTT.

To note about this clone: An end of the junction does not agree with germline; a read error may underlie this. V usage is TRBV5-6 and J usage is TRBJ1-1; 7 bases fit TRBD1. Germline CDR1 SGHDT, CDR2 YYEEEE. The CDR3 is 15 amino acids. The CDR3 loop is CASRLGQLMNTEAFF. CDR3 DNA sequence: TGTGCCAGCAGATTGGGACAGCTCATGAACACTGAAGCTTTCTTT. Complete variable domain (other parts from reference TRBV5-6 and TRBJ1-1): DAGVTQSPTHLIKTRGQQVTLRCSPKSGHDTVSWYQQALGQGPQFIFQYYEEEERQRGNFPDRFSGHQFPNYSSELNVNALLLGDSALYLCASRLGQLMNTEAFFGQGTRLTVV.

J is TRBJ1-3 and V is TRBV2; D unclear. Germline CDR1 reads SNHLY; CDR2 reads FYNNEI. The germline V and J ends were trimmed by 9 bases and 4 bases, with 16 bases remaining between them. The CDR3 runs to 14 residues. The DNA of the CDR3 is TGTGCCAGAAATAAGGGAGATAGCGGAAACACCATATATTTT. Translation gives CARNKGDSGNTIYF.

The gene calls are TRBV5-4 and TRBJ2-5; D remains ambiguous. Trimming removed 0 bases from V and 5 bases from J, with 5 bases in between. The CDR3 totals 12 residues. The germline CDR1 and CDR2 sequences are SGHNT and YYREEE (reference sequence). DNA for the CDR3: TGTGCCAGCAGCTTGGGGGTTGAGACCCAGTACTTC. Translation: CASSLGVETQYF.

The V gene is TRBV28, the J gene TRBJ1-5; D is undetermined. V lost 6 bases and J 5 bases, leaving 8 bases between the germline ends. Germline CDR1 is MDHEN and CDR2 is SYDVKM. The CDR3 contains 12 residues. CDR3 DNA: TGTGCCAGCAGCCCCCTTTATCAGCCCCAGCATTTT. The encoded protein is CASSPLYQPQHF.

This clone was seen repeatedly, ten times or more. The genes are TRBV19 and TRBJ2-1; 12 nucleotides match TRBD2. Germline assignment: CDR1 LNHDA and CDR2 SQIVND (reference sequence). The CDR3 contains 17 residues. The V and J ends lost 6 bases and 1 base, in that order; junction bases with no gene match: 7. The CDR3 DNA follows: TGTGCCAGTAGGGCGAAGACTAGCGGGAGATCCTACAATGAGCAGTTCTTC. Its translation: CASRAKTSGRSYNEQFF.

V is TRBV7-8 and J is TRBJ2-1, with a tentative D call TRBD1 (6 bases). CDR3 length equals 14 residues. With 5 bases removed from V and 3 bases from J, the gap between germline ends came to 11 bases. Germline loops: CDR1 SGHVS, CDR2 FQNEAQ. CDR3 in DNA: TGTGCCAGCAGCCGGCCGGACAGCTACAATGAGCAGTTCTTC. Translating it yields CASSRPDSYNEQFF. Variable domain in full (rest from reference TRBV7-8 and TRBJ2-1): GAGVSQSPRYKVAKRGQDVALRCDPISGHVSLFWYQQALGQGPEFLTYFQNEAQLDKSGLPSDRFFAERPEGSVSTLKIQRTQQEDSAVYLCASSRPDSYNEQFFGPGTRLTVL.

This clone was seen at least ten times. The V call is TRBV5-1, the J call TRBJ2-7, with D perhaps TRBD1 (5 bases). The CDR3 is made up of 13 amino acids. Germline CDR1 reads SGHRS; CDR2 reads YFSETQ. Trimming shortened V by 2 bases and J by 2 bases, and 8 bases separated the two germline ends. The CDR3 loop is CASSFGQAYEQYF. The CDR3 DNA reads TGCGCCAGCAGCTTCGGACAAGCCTACGAGCAGTACTTC.

On this clone itself: A read error may explain this, as a much larger clone is one base away. The chain uses TRBV28 and TRBJ2-5; perhaps TRBD1 as D (5 bases). The CDR3 runs 17 residues. The ends were cut back, 6 bases at V and 0 bases at J, with 20 bases in the middle. Germline V gene sequence: CDR1 MDHEN, CDR2 SYDVKM. CDR3 protein: CASSPADSLGYQETQYF. In DNA, the CDR3 is TGTGCCAGCAGCCCCGCCGACAGTCTAGGGTACCAAGAGACCCAGTACTTC.

The genes are TRBV5-4 and TRBJ2-4; D is undetermined. Per germline, CDR1 SGHNT and CDR2 YYREEE (reference sequence). This CDR3 has 12 amino acids. With 0 bases removed from V and 7 bases from J, the gap between germline ends came to 5 bases. The CDR3 reads CASSLAGNIQYF. The DNA for the CDR3 is TGTGCCAGCAGCTTGGCTGGGAACATTCAGTACTTC. Full variable domain (rest looked up from reference TRBV5-4 and TRBJ2-4): ETGVTQSPTHLIKTRGQQVTLRCSSQSGHNTVSWYQQALGQGPQFIFQYYREEENGRGNFPPRFSGLQFPNYSSELNVNALELDDSALYLCASSLAGNIQYFGAGTRLSVL.

Ten or more counts support this clone. The V and J genes are TRBV20-1 and TRBJ2-5, with a tentative D call TRBD2 (6 bases). V lost 3 bases and J lost 5, with 16 bases in between. Germline V gene lookup returns CDR1 DFQATT and CDR2 SNEGSKA (reference sequence). This CDR3 spans 14 amino acids. CDR3 DNA sequence: TGCAGTGCTAGCTCTGTCCGGCTAGCGGAGACCCAGTACTTC. Encoded protein: CSASSVRLAETQYF.

This clone was recorded at least ten times. The rearrangement uses TRBV4-1 and TRBJ1-1; D ambiguous. The V end was cut by 3 bases, the J end by 1 base, with 15 bases between. The V gene's germline CDR1 is MGHRA and CDR2 YSYEKL. This CDR3 has 16 residues. The CDR3 protein is CASSHLKTRSNTEAFF. The CDR3 coding sequence is TGCGCCAGCAGCCATCTTAAAACGCGGTCGAACACTGAAGCTTTCTTT.

This clone appeared many times. This chain connects TRBV2 to TRBJ2-7; no clear D. Germline CDR1 and CDR2: SNHLY and FYNNEI. Trimming removed 6 bases at V and 1 base at J, with 13 bases between. This CDR3 has 14 amino acids. Here the CDR3 reads CASRNPSFSYEQYF. CDR3 nucleotides: TGTGCCAGCAGGAACCCGTCTTTTTCCTACGAGCAGTACTTC.

As for this clone: A much larger clone differs from this one at a single base, so this may be a read error. The rearrangement uses TRBV9 and TRBJ2-5; no definite D call. The length of the CDR3 is 15 residues. The V gene lost 0 bases and the J gene lost 0 bases, with 9 bases spanning the gap. CDR1 SGDLS and CDR2 YYNGEE come from the germline V gene. The CDR3 loop is CASSVGVIYQETQYF. The CDR3 DNA reads TGTGCCAGCAGCGTAGGAGTCATCTACCAAGAGACCCAGTACTTC.

To note about this clone: Given the absence of the conserved phenylalanine or tryptophan at the CDR3 end, a read error is likely. This sequence joins TRBV28 and TRBJ2-7; D unclear. The length of the CDR3 is 14 residues. In germline, CDR1 is MDHEN, CDR2 SYDVKM. The CDR3 reads CASSLRTLRSEQYL. DNA of the CDR3: TGTGCAAGCAGTTTACGGACCTTGAGGTCCGAGCAGTACTTA.

In its sample, this clone was seen many times. This CDR3 is also generated by other DNA sequences in the sample. The rearrangement joins TRBV7-8 to TRBJ2-7; D not certain. Trimming pared 5 bases from V and 7 bases from J, leaving 21 bases between. This CDR3 comprises 15 residues. Germline CDR1 reads SGHVS; CDR2 reads FQNEAQ. In DNA form, the CDR3 reads TGTGCCAGCAGCGAAGGCCGCGACTTCAGTAGGGAGCAGTACTTC. Amino acids: CASSEGRDFSREQYF.

A word on this clone: Just one base apart from a much larger clone, this may be a read error. The chain has TRBV5-5 and TRBJ1-1; D ambiguous. This CDR3 region has 13 residues. V dropped 0 bases and J dropped 2 bases, with 5 bases sitting between them. Germline lookup yields CDR1 SGHKS and CDR2 YYEKEE (reference sequence). In DNA form, the CDR3 reads TGTGCCAGCAGCTTGGAACATAACACTGAAGCTTTCTTT. Translation gives CASSLEHNTEAFF. Filled out from reference TRBV5-5 and TRBJ1-1, the complete variable domain reads DAGVTQSPTHLIKTRGQQVTLRCSPISGHKSVSWYQQVLGQGPQFIFQYYEKEERGRGNFPDRFSARQFPNYSSELNVNALLLGDSALYLCASSLEHNTEAFFGQGTRLTVV.

The sample holds many counts of this clone. CDR3 sequence: CASSVDRPDQPQHF. The DNA for the CDR3 is TGTGCCAGTAGTGTGGACAGACCCGATCAGCCCCAGCATTTT. The chain uses TRBV19 and TRBJ1-5; possibly TRBD1 for D (6 bases). CDR3 size: 14 residues. In germline, CDR1 is LNHDA, CDR2 SQIVND (reference sequence). V shed 5 bases and J shed 5 bases, with 13 bases lying between them.

This clone has more than one count but fewer than ten. The junction does not match germline at one end; this may be a read error. This chain connects TRBV7-2 to TRBJ2-2; D possibly uses TRBD1 or TRBD2 (5 bases each). CDR1 and CDR2 (germline): SGHTA, FQGNSA. This CDR3 spans 13 amino acids. This CDR3 is CASSTRDLGEMFF. The CDR3 bases are TGTGCCAGCAGCACTAGGGACCTCGGGGAGATGTTTTTT.

This clone was recorded many times. The identical CDR3 is also encoded by other nucleotide sequences in the sample. This chain connects TRBV5-1 to TRBJ2-5, with no clear D. V gave up 2 bases and J gave up 9 bases, with 14 bases separating them. This CDR3 comprises 13 residues. Germline-derived CDR1 and CDR2 are SGHRS and YFSETQ. CDR3 coding DNA: TGCGCCAGCAGCTTAGGGCCAGCTGGGCCCCAGTACTTC. Translating it yields CASSLGPAGPQYF.

This clone was detected many times. This chain joins TRBV20-1 and TRBJ2-5; 8 bases map to TRBD2. The CDR3 runs 15 residues. Looked up from germline, CDR1 is DFQATT and CDR2 is SNEGSKA (reference sequence). With 0 bases clipped from V and 4 bases from J, the junction kept 7 bases outside the gene matches. The CDR3 DNA reads as TGCAGTGCTAGAGACCTGGCGGGGGGAGGAGAGACCCAGTACTTC. Its translation is CSARDLAGGGETQYF.

As for this clone: This could be a read error, since a much larger clone is one nucleotide away. The J gene is TRBJ2-7, the V gene TRBV20-1, with D perhaps TRBD2 (5 bases). The CDR3 runs to 13 residues. Trimming left V 4 bases short and J 3 bases short, with 13 bases between. Germline values: CDR1 DFQATT, CDR2 SNEGSKA (reference sequence). CDR3 nucleotide sequence: TGCAGTGCTACGACGGACGGGATCTACGAGCAGTACTTC. It specifies CSATTDGIYEQYF.

This clone occurred many times. This sequence joins TRBV28 and TRBJ2-3, with no clear D. With 7 bases removed from V and 6 bases from J, the gap between germline ends came to 11 bases. Germline V gene sequence: CDR1 MDHEN, CDR2 SYDVKM. The CDR3 loop spans 12 amino acids. The DNA of the CDR3 is TGTGCCAGCATTTCCCCGGCGGATACGCAGTATTTT. Its protein product is CASISPADTQYF.

As concerns this clone: No conserved phenylalanine or tryptophan ends this CDR3, so it is likely a read error. The chain links TRBV19 to TRBJ2-2; D not resolved. In germline, CDR1 is LNHDA, CDR2 SQIVND (reference sequence). Trimming removed 0 bases at V and 5 bases at J, with 7 bases between. The CDR3 loop spans 14 amino acids. The CDR3 sequence: CASSIEGVTGELFL. In nucleotides, the CDR3 is TGTGCCAGTAGTATAGAGGGCGTGACCGGGGAGCTGTTTCTT.